This passage covers 9 T cell receptor beta chains from one sample sequenced in a study of blood T cell repertoires in COVID-19. This table comes from immunoSEQ multiplex PCR, and its TCRdb copy is limited to in-frame clones, with some not included. This sample carries some 70,000 clones, around 92% of them seen once, and the ten largest clones take around 14%. The sequencing input was peripheral blood. The receptors derive from a human donor with active COVID-19. The donor label of this sample is uncertain.

This clone was seen just once. The chain carries TRBV15 and TRBJ1-6; 9 nucleotides match TRBD1. CDR1 and CDR2 (germline): LNHNV, YYDKDF (reference sequence). V trimming: 0 bases; J trimming: 7 bases; junction bases outside the gene matches: 1. The CDR3 consists of 15 residues. The CDR3 sequence is CATSREGQGNSPLHF. CDR3 coding DNA: TGTGCCACCAGCAGAGAGGGACAGGGAAATTCACCCCTCCACTTT.

The gene calls are TRBV24-1 and TRBJ2-7; weak D call: TRBD1 (5 bases). Germline V gene data show CDR1 as KGHDR and CDR2 as SFDVKD. CDR3 length: 12 amino acids. The germline V and J ends were trimmed by 7 bases and 4 bases, with 10 bases remaining between them. In nucleotides, the CDR3 is TGTGCCACCAGCGCAACAGGTTACGAGCAGTACTTC. Translation gives CATSATGYEQYF.

This chain joins TRBV11-2 and TRBJ1-2; 7 bases are shared with TRBD1. Germline V gives CDR1 SGHAT, CDR2 FQNNGV. Trimming took 6 bases from V and 0 from J; bases not matched to a gene: 10. The CDR3 consists of 16 residues. CDR3: CASRTLTGKSNYGYTF. The CDR3 nucleotides read TGTGCCAGCAGAACCCTGACAGGGAAGTCTAACTATGGCTACACCTTC.

The CDR3 region is CASSVPGHKSGANVLTF. Written as DNA, the CDR3 is TGTGCCAGCAGCGTACCGGGACACAAGTCCGGGGCCAACGTCCTGACTTTC. The chain joins TRBV7-3 to TRBJ2-6; D is perhaps TRBD1 (6 bases). V shed 5 bases and J shed 4 bases, with 18 bases lying between them. Germline CDR1 reads SGHTA; CDR2 reads FQGTGA. The CDR3 spans 17 residues.

The count of this clone is one. This chain connects TRBV7-9 to TRBJ2-3, with 7 bases fitting TRBD1. This CDR3 spans 13 amino acids. The V segment lost 4 bases and the J segment 3 bases; nucleotides outside the gene matches: 1. CDR1 SEHNR and CDR2 FQNEAQ come from the germline V gene (reference sequence). As DNA, the CDR3 is TGTGCCAGCAGCTCGACAGGGACAGATACGCAGTATTTT. Residues: CASSSTGTDTQYF.

The rearrangement uses TRBV28 and TRBJ1-4, with 8 bases matching TRBD1. This CDR3 spans 15 amino acids. Unmatched junction bases numbered 6, after V lost 5 bases and J lost 4 bases. The V gene's germline CDR1 is MDHEN and CDR2 SYDVKM. The CDR3, as DNA: TGTGCCAGCAGTCCCAGGACAGGGTATAATGAAAAACTGTTTTTT. This gives the protein CASSPRTGYNEKLFF.

J is TRBJ2-2 and V is TRBV7-6; the D is unclear. The CDR3 is 14 amino acids. Between the trimmed V and J ends, which lost 2 bases and 3 bases, there was a span of 7 bases. CDR1 and CDR2 from the germline V gene are SGHVS and FNYEAQ. The CDR3 loop reads CASSLRQDTGELFF. CDR3 coding DNA: TGTGCCAGCAGCTTAAGGCAGGACACCGGGGAGCTGTTTTTT.

The CDR3 bases are TGTGCCAGCAGCGTAGCTCCGGGACAGGGGATTGAAGCTTTCTTT. Translation gives CASSVAPGQGIEAFF. The chain links TRBV9 to TRBJ1-1; 10 bases fit TRBD1. The CDR3 covers 15 residues. CDR1 and CDR2 from the germline V gene are SGDLS and YYNGEE. With V trimmed by 0 bases and J by 7 bases, 6 bases remained unmatched.

This chain joins TRBV5-5 and TRBJ2-7, with a tentative D call TRBD1 (5 bases). This CDR3 has 13 residues. CDR1 and CDR2 from the germline V gene are SGHKS and YYEKEE (reference sequence). V was trimmed by 3 bases and J by 2 bases, leaving 9 bases between them. CDR3 sequence (DNA): TGTGCCAGCAGCTCGACAGAGACCTACGAGCAGTACTTC. Protein: CASSSTETYEQYF. The full variable domain, in which reference TRBV5-5 and TRBJ2-7 provide the parts outside the CDR3, is DAGVTQSPTHLIKTRGQQVTLRCSPISGHKSVSWYQQVLGQGPQFIFQYYEKEERGRGNFPDRFSARQFPNYSSELNVNALLLGDSALYLCASSSTETYEQYFGPGTRLTVT.